This T cell receptor (beta chain) was observed in a study of lymphopenia after photon versus proton radiotherapy (dated by TCRdb to about 2019). For the study in its entirety: Photon and proton radiation therapy were compared by the study for their immunological effects in patients with gastrointestinal tumors who developed high-grade lymphopenia. The goal of the study was to characterize the differences between the two radiation modalities in how they affect the immune system. The cohort included 20 to 25 patients with gastrointestinal tumors who developed lymphopenia after receiving either photon or proton therapy.

Library method: the immunoSEQ multiplex PCR assay. Deep sequencing of rearranged TCR beta loci, alongside multiparametric flow cytometry, was used to profile T cell repertoires. TCRdb stores this immuneACCESS table with in-frame sequences only. Part of the clones is absent; in the studies checked, under half of the shortfall reflects unresolved V genes, and no reason is known for the rest. The sample data list some 64,000 clones, and roughly nine tenths of these were observed just once. The ten top clones hold 9.5% to 15% of the sample. Concerning this clone itself: There is no known antigen for this receptor. Base qualities are not at hand, and no much larger clone is one base apart. Other DNA sequences in the same sample also yield this CDR3.

What the work shows at the level of the full study, not this receptor alone: During treatment, patients who received proton therapy stayed relatively stable, whereas patients who received photon therapy lost naive T cells and TCR diversity and gained effector/memory populations. The authors looked at the survival association only in patients who died, and they framed better survival with proton therapy as a possibility rather than a demonstrated result. Across the cohort, an inverse correlation was found between a larger post-nadir drop in TCR diversity and overall survival time among patients who died. After the lymphocyte count nadir, oligoclonal expansion, especially of CD8+ Temra cells, was observed in photon-treated repertoires, and the drop in diversity was driven by this expansion.

Sequences were derived from peripheral blood, sampled from a patient treated with proton-based radiotherapy. The source of this sequence is an elderly man with esophageal cancer.

The CDR3 protein sequence reads: CASSPAQETQYF. The nucleotide sequence reads TGTGCCAGCTCACCCGCACAGGAGACCCAGTACTTC. The sequence is built from TRBV18 and TRBJ2-5; there is no confident call for the D gene. V is reduced by 3 bases and J by 5 bases, leaving a spacing of 7 bases between them. Reading the germline V gene gives CDR1 KGHSH and CDR2 LQKENI. The CDR3 spans 12 residues, from the cysteine through the phenylalanine. Only the CDR3 DNA is retained, 36 bases long and in frame from the first base. Outside the CDR3, residues come from the reference TRBV18 and TRBJ2-5 proteins, so the full variable domain is: NAGVMQNPRHLVRRRGQEARLRCSPMKGHSHVYWYRQLPEEGLKFMVYLQKENIIDESGMPKERFSAEFPKEGPSILRIQQVVRGDSAAYFCASSPAQETQYFGPGTRLLVL.